Reported below is one TCR beta chain. With 3 bases clipped from V and 4 bases from J, the junction kept 9 bases outside the gene matches. Per the germline V gene, CDR1 is KGHSH and CDR2 is LQKENI. CDR3 length equals 16 residues. The sample belongs to a study of blood T cell repertoires in COVID-19. On the study more broadly: Collection of acute and convalescent COVID-19 samples took place in the United States, Italy and Spain.

Measured with immunoSEQ multiplex PCR; TCRdb has only the in-frame clones, and not every one. The data contain tens of thousands of clones, 78% of them singletons. The chain is built from TRBV18 and TRBJ1-1; 9 bases align to TRBD1. This sequence was found in a man older than 75 with acute or convalescent COVID-19. The specimen sequenced was peripheral blood. The CDR3, as DNA: TGTGCCAGCTCACCTTCGTTGACAGGGGGAGGCACTGAAGCTTTCTTT. It codes for CASSPSLTGGGTEAFF.